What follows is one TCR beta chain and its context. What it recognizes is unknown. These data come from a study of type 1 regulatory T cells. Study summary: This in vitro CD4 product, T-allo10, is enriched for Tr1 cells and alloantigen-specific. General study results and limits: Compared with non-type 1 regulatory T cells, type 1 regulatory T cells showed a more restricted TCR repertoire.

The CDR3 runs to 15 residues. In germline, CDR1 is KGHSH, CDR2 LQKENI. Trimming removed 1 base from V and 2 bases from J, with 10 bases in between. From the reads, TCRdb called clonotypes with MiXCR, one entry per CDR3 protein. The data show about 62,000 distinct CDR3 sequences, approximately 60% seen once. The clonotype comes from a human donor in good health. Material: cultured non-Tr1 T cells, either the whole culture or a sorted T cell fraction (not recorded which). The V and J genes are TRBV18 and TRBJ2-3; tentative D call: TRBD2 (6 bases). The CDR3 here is CASSPLGGITDTQYF. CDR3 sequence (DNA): TGTGCCAGCTCACCACTCGGGGGTATCACAGATACGCAGTATTTT.